These T cell receptor beta chains were read from a single sample in a study of response to subunit inactivated influenza vaccine. TCRdb re-derived calls from the RT-PCR reads in MiXCR, one entry per CDR3 protein. The table shows 500,000 to 600,000 distinct CDR3 sequences, with around 13% occurring only once. The material sequenced was PBMCs from blood, taken 35 to 45 days after vaccination. These receptor sequences come from a man aged 50 or older who received an inactivated influenza vaccine. Both conserved end residues are part of each CDR3. D genes are given only for firm matches. Rows give clone size only sometimes, using once, few, many, or a class for an expanded clone.

cdr3_nt	cdr3_aa	clone_size	j_call	v_call	d_call
TGTGCCAGCAGCCCCCGTATGGGCTTAGAGCAGTTCTTC	CASSPRMGLEQFF	-	TRBJ2-1	TRBV5-6	-
TGTGCCATCAGTGTCTCTAGCGGGAGGGCCTCAGATACGCAGTATTTT	CAISVSSGRASDTQYF	few	TRBJ2-3	TRBV10-3	TRBD2
TGTGCCACCAGTGACAAAACCCACCAGGGGGCGGGGGATACGCAGTATTTT	CATSDKTHQGAGDTQYF	-	TRBJ2-3	TRBV24-1	TRBD1
TGTGCCTGGAGTGTAGCTGTTGGGAGGGAAGGCTACACCTTC	CAWSVAVGREGYTF	-	TRBJ1-2	TRBV30	-
TGCGCCAGCAGCTCCCGGACTAGCGGGATGAGTGACGAGCAGTACTTC	CASSSRTSGMSDEQYF	few	TRBJ2-7	TRBV5-1	TRBD2
TGCAGCGTTGAGGAGGGTCTAGAGACCCAGTACTTC	CSVEEGLETQYF	many	TRBJ2-5	TRBV29-1	-
TGTGCCAGCAGCCAAGGGGGCTGGTACCAAGAGACCCAGTACTTC	CASSQGGWYQETQYF	many	TRBJ2-5	TRBV14	-
TGCAGTGCTAGAGGACGAGCTTACGAGCAGTACTTC	CSARGRAYEQYF	-	TRBJ2-7	TRBV20-1	-
TGCAGTGCTAGAGATGCGGGACAGGGGAATTCCTACGAGCAGTACTTC	CSARDAGQGNSYEQYF	many	TRBJ2-7	TRBV20-1	TRBD1
TGTGCCAGCAGTTCGAATATCTACGAGCAGTACTTC	CASSSNIYEQYF	few	TRBJ2-7	TRBV7-9	-
TGTGCCAGCAGCCCAATGGACAGGGCTATCGGGGAGCTGTTTTTT	CASSPMDRAIGELFF	-	TRBJ2-2	TRBV7-2	TRBD1
TGTGCCAGCTCACCAGGGAGTATGAATGAGCAGTTCTTC	CASSPGSMNEQFF	-	TRBJ2-1	TRBV18	-
TGCAGCGTTGATTCAGGGCTGACTGTAGAGACCCAGTACTTC	CSVDSGLTVETQYF	few	TRBJ2-5	TRBV29-1	-
TGTGCCAGCAGCCAAGGCCTAGCGGGAGTGGATGAGCATTTCTTC	CASSQGLAGVDEHFF	-	TRBJ2-1	TRBV3-1	TRBD2
TGTGCCAGCAATTCAGCGGGACGCAGGACCCAAGAGACCCAGTACTTC	CASNSAGRRTQETQYF	few	TRBJ2-5	TRBV2	TRBD2
TGCAGCGTTGAATTGAGGGATTTGAACACCGGGGAGCTGTTTTTT	CSVELRDLNTGELFF	few	TRBJ2-2	TRBV29-1	-
TGCGCCAGCAGCTTGACTAGCGGGAGGGCCGTTGAGCAGTTCTTC	CASSLTSGRAVEQFF	-	TRBJ2-1	TRBV4-1	TRBD2
TGCGCCAGCAGCCAAGTGTCCGCAGGTCCCGGAAAAGTGGCTCAAGAGACCCAGTACTTC	CASSQVSAGPGKVAQETQYF	-	TRBJ2-5	TRBV4-3	-
TGTGCCAGCAAGAACCGGGACAGCGTCGGCTACAATGAGCAGTTCTTC	CASKNRDSVGYNEQFF	many	TRBJ2-1	TRBV6-1	TRBD1
TGTGCCAGCAAATGGAGGGCTCGCACAGATACGCAGTATTTT	CASKWRARTDTQYF	-	TRBJ2-3	TRBV6-1	-
TGTGCCAGCAGCTTACTTCGGACAGGGGACAACGAGCAGTACTTC	CASSLLRTGDNEQYF	-	TRBJ2-7	TRBV7-8	TRBD1
TGTGCCAGCAGTGCCGACAGGGGAATCTACAATGAGCAGTTCTTC	CASSADRGIYNEQFF	few	TRBJ2-1	TRBV2	TRBD1
TGTGCCAGCAGACCCGCAGGGGGGAGAGACTACACCTTC	CASRPAGGRDYTF	many	TRBJ1-2	TRBV12-3/TRBV12-4	TRBD1
TGTGCCAGCAGTGGGGGACAGGGCCCAGATACGCAGTATTTT	CASSGGQGPDTQYF	many	TRBJ2-3	TRBV12-3/TRBV12-4	TRBD1
TGTGCCAGCAGCGTAAGACAGGGAACCTACGAGCAGTACTTC	CASSVRQGTYEQYF	-	TRBJ2-7	TRBV9	TRBD1
TGCGCCAGCAGCCGGACGGGCTCTGGAAACACCATATATTTT	CASSRTGSGNTIYF	many	TRBJ1-3	TRBV4-3	-
TGTGCCAGCAGTCCCATACTAAAATCCTACAATGAGCAGTTCTTC	CASSPILKSYNEQFF	-	TRBJ2-1	TRBV28	-
TGTGCCAGCAGTCTTATGGGACAGACAGAAGCTTTCTTT	CASSLMGQTEAFF	few	TRBJ1-1	TRBV2	TRBD1
TGTGCCAGCAGTCCCCCCGGCAGGCTAAAGAACACTGAAGCTTTCTTT	CASSPPGRLKNTEAFF	few	TRBJ1-1	TRBV12-3/TRBV12-4	-
TGTGCCAGCAGTTACTTTAATCAGCCCCAGCATTTT	CASSYFNQPQHF	few	TRBJ1-5	TRBV6-6	-
TGTGCCAGCAGACATTCTAGAGAGACCCAGTACTTC	CASRHSRETQYF	-	TRBJ2-5	TRBV11-2	-
TGTGCCAGCAGTTACTGGGGACAGCAAAATTCTGGAAACACCATATATTTT	CASSYWGQQNSGNTIYF	few	TRBJ1-3	TRBV6-5	TRBD1
TGCAGCGTTGAAAATTACTCCCGCGAGACCCAGTACTTC	CSVENYSRETQYF	many	TRBJ2-5	TRBV29-1	-
TGTGCCAGCAGCTTAGCAACACAGAGTGCGAACACCGGGGAGCTGTTTTTT	CASSLATQSANTGELFF	few	TRBJ2-2	TRBV7-9	-
TGCAGTGCTAGCGCTAGCGGGGCCGCCTACGAGCAGTACTTC	CSASASGAAYEQYF	few	TRBJ2-7	TRBV20-1	TRBD2
TGCAGTGCTAGTAAACAGGGAAACTCTGGGGCCAACGTCCTGACTTTC	CSASKQGNSGANVLTF	-	TRBJ2-6	TRBV20-1	-
TGCGCCAGCAGCCAAGATGCGATAAGGGATGATGGCTACACCTTC	CASSQDAIRDDGYTF	few	TRBJ1-2	TRBV4-3	-
TGTGCCAGCAGCTTAGACAGGGGGGAGACCCAGTACTTC	CASSLDRGETQYF	many	TRBJ2-5	TRBV7-3	TRBD1
TGTGCCAGCAGCTCCACAGGGGCCCATTCACCCCTCCACTTT	CASSSTGAHSPLHF	-	TRBJ1-6	TRBV7-9	TRBD1
TGCGCCAGCAGCCAGCGTAGACTAGCGGGGTTCTACAATGAGCAGTTCTTC	CASSQRRLAGFYNEQFF	-	TRBJ2-1	TRBV4-3	TRBD2
TGTGCCAGCCGGGACAGGGGGAACTATGGCTACACCTTC	CASRDRGNYGYTF	many	TRBJ1-2	TRBV9	TRBD1
TGTGCCAGCAGCAATACCCGGGACAGGGGCCCCTTTGGCGGCTACACCTTC	CASSNTRDRGPFGGYTF	-	TRBJ1-2	TRBV7-2	TRBD1
TGTGCCACCAGTGATTATAGGGACGCCCAGCAGTTCTTC	CATSDYRDAQQFF	few	TRBJ2-1	TRBV24-1	-
TGCGCCAGCAGCCCCGGACAGGTCCAAGAGACCCAGTACTTC	CASSPGQVQETQYF	many	TRBJ2-5	TRBV5-1	TRBD1
TGTGCCAGCAGCTTAGAGACTAGATCCGAGCAGTACTTC	CASSLETRSEQYF	-	TRBJ2-7	TRBV7-9	-
TGTGCCAGCAGTATCGGGGCCGGGGCGGGGAACACTGAAGCTTTCTTT	CASSIGAGAGNTEAFF	-	TRBJ1-1	TRBV5-6	-
TGTGCCAGCAGTTTGGGCTTGGACGGGGAATACAATGAGCAGTTCTTC	CASSLGLDGEYNEQFF	-	TRBJ2-1	TRBV28	-
TGTGCCAGCAGTACCCGCCGGACTAGCGGGAGCTACAATGAGCAGTTCTTC	CASSTRRTSGSYNEQFF	-	TRBJ2-1	TRBV12-3/TRBV12-4	TRBD2
TGTGCCAGCAGCTTAGCAGGACAGGGGCGGAATCAGCCCCAGCATTTT	CASSLAGQGRNQPQHF	few	TRBJ1-5	TRBV7-8	TRBD1
TGCGCCAGCAGCGGAGGCGGGAGGGCCCTGGATACGCAGTATTTT	CASSGGGRALDTQYF	-	TRBJ2-3	TRBV5-1	TRBD2
TGCAGTGCTAGAGATCCAGGTCATCAGCCCCAGCATTTT	CSARDPGHQPQHF	-	TRBJ1-5	TRBV20-1	-
TGTGCCAGCAGCTTAGAACTAGCGGGAGGTGCAGATACGCAGTATTTT	CASSLELAGGADTQYF	few	TRBJ2-3	TRBV7-2	TRBD2
TGTGCCAGTAGTATGTTGAGCGGGCTGGAAGGAGGGGAGACCCAGTACTTC	CASSMLSGLEGGETQYF	-	TRBJ2-5	TRBV19	-
TGTGCCAGCAGTTCCGGACAGATACTCAAAAACATTCAGTACTTC	CASSSGQILKNIQYF	few	TRBJ2-4	TRBV28	-